The sequence of this T cell receptor beta chain was determined in a study of cytomegalovirus exposure and HLA in healthy donors. Overall study results and limits: CMV serostatus was the sole immune exposure information available.

The CDR3 totals 15 residues. Germline assignment: CDR1 MGHRA and CDR2 YSYEKL. V lost 1 base to trimming and J lost 3 bases, with 13 bases between them. The PCR was carried out with 60 Vbeta primers and 13 Jbeta primers. Generated by immunoSEQ multiplex PCR, the TCRdb table keeps only in-frame clones and is missing some. The sample includes about 120,000 clones, about 78% of them seen just once. Comment on this clone: What it recognizes is unknown.

Sample: PBMCs. The V gene is TRBV4-1, the J gene TRBJ2-7; D remains unclear. This TCR derives from a woman aged 30 to 39 in good health and CMV-seropositive. CDR3 coding DNA: TGCGCCAGCAGCCAAGTCGGCGGAACCTACTACGAGCAGTACTTC. Translating gives CASSQVGGTYYEQYF.